The sequence of this T cell receptor beta chain was determined in a study of T cells after yellow fever vaccination. Study information: Markers CD3, CD45RA, CCR7 and CD95 served to sort the EM, EMRA, CM and Tscm memory subsets. It was SMART-Seq v4 Ultra Low Input that prepared the fractions with low cell numbers.

In making TCR cDNA, 5'RACE template switching added a universal primer site and UMIs to it. TCRdb re-derived calls from the 5' RACE reads in MiXCR, one entry per CDR3 protein. This sample yields about 13,000 distinct CDR3 sequences, of which under 5.5% are seen a single time; 45% to 65% belongs to the top ten. This clonotype was detected ten times or more. The study's findings and limits: Within the sorted memory subsets, almost all vaccine-responding clonotypes could not be detected on day 0.

Germline values: CDR1 SEHNR, CDR2 FQNEAQ (reference sequence). The V and J ends lost 3 bases and 4 bases, in that order; junction bases with no gene match: 8. The CDR3 covers 15 residues. This specimen consisted of PBMCs, either bulk or a sorted T-cell subset (CD4+, CD8+, memory, or dextramer-sorted; not recorded which), obtained 45 days after the yellow fever booster vaccination. The sequence was collected from a man under 40 who received the YFV17D yellow fever vaccine. This chain connects TRBV7-9 to TRBJ1-1; 7 bases map to TRBD1. CDR3 nucleotides: TGTGCCAGCAGCTTCCCAGGGGAGGGGGCCACTGAAGCTTTCTTT. Protein sequence: CASSFPGEGATEAFF.